This TCR beta chain came from a study of CXCR3-negative and CXCR3-positive naive CD8 T cells. Overall study context: Each library held about 1.5 +/- 0.3 million TRB reads, 120 million to 150 million in total. Study-wide findings and caveats: After cryopreservation, CXCR3 expression dropped partially; most assays used fresh PBMCs. Memory cells diverged, while naive CXCR3-positive and CXCR3-negative cells had similar TRBV-TRBJ usage. Researchers report that CXCR3-positive naive cells carry more hydrophobic TRB CDR3s than CXCR3-negative naive cells.

The CDR3 has 13 amino acids. CDR1 is GTSNPN, CDR2 SVGIG, per germline (reference sequence). To note about this clonotype: Its specificity is not known.

Per CD8+ T cell subset, triplicate sorts of approximately 270,000 cells each were done. Carrying UMI labels, the TRB cDNA libraries were prepared through 5' RACE. TCRdb reanalyzed the 5' RACE reads and collapses them to one entry per CDR3 protein, without DNA. Found here are around 120,000 distinct CDR3 sequences; the top ten clones hold roughly 0.59%. The chain has TRBV30 and TRBJ2-1; TCRdb selects TRBD1, and the lack of DNA leaves this call unchecked. The specimen sequenced was naive CXCR3+ CD8+ T cells from blood. Subset reported: CD45RO-CCR7+CD27+CD95- naive CD8+ T cells expressing CXCR3 (TNR3+). The receptor comes from a human donor in good health. Some clones in this sample may be carry-over from other donors' samples. The CDR3 region is CAWSSGGLNEQFF.